This T cell receptor beta chain came from a study of beta chain features in type 1 diabetes (dated by TCRdb to 2017 to 2018). Notes on the research overall: Mean age, gender distribution, total cell number and subset yield did not differ between patients and healthy donors. Across all samples, some 110,000,000 sorted cells were examined, and cell number per subset correlated strongly with RNA yield. In the study, recently diagnosed type 1 diabetes patients and matched healthy donors were compared on the TCRB repertoires of their sorted circulating CD4+ T cell subsets. Naive and central memory subsets were obtained from all 30 or so donors, but regulatory and stem cell-like memory subsets were isolated from only 8 patients and roughly 8 healthy donors. General findings and caveats noted by the study authors: Fewer insertions and more nucleotide deletions at VDJ recombination sites were observed in patients with type 1 diabetes, implying thymic rearrangement abnormalities. Because the HLA sub-analyses included only small numbers of individuals, any influence of HLA type on TCRB rearrangement was left unresolved. Shorter templates might have been favored by PCR, but patient and control samples were amplified and corrected together, so both groups would have been affected equally by any skew. Because cDNA was sequenced instead of genomic DNA, activated cells with high expression could be over-represented, although the groups did not differ in activation or CD3 levels. In all four CD4+ subsets, TCRB CDR3 length was moderately but significantly shorter in type 1 diabetes patients. Naive, central memory and regulatory TCRB repertoires appeared more similar among patients than among healthy donors.

The High Capacity cDNA Reverse Transcription Kit was used to reverse transcribe all of the isolated RNA, meaning that expressed TCRB transcripts were what got sequenced. Naive, central memory and regulatory T cell samples underwent deep immunoSEQ sequencing, averaging about 3.57 million total reads per sample. After sorted cells were lysed in RLT buffer, RNA was extracted with DNase-treated RNeasy Micro or Mini kits, with the choice depending on cell number. Each cell subset was processed on its own to prevent cross-contamination, while patient and healthy donor samples were processed together. The immunoSEQ multiplex PCR was used to amplify TCRB sequences from cDNA, generating 87-bp fragments that spanned the CDR3 region. Sequencing of the amplicons was done on the Illumina HiSeq platform. Turning to the authors' computational methods: PCR bias was corrected computationally using synthetic template baselines, and reads within Hamming distance 2 were collapsed, with unmergeable singletons discarded. Reads were aligned against IMGT so that V, D and J genes, CDR3 length and insertions or deletions at six rearrangement sites could be assigned. Within each subset, clonotype counts were normalized to sorted cell number, after which true diversity and Gini coefficients were computed with the tcR R package. The overlap coefficient, calculated on TCRB nucleotide sequences, was used to quantify repertoire sharing. Out-of-frame TCRB sequences from naive cells were analyzed to stand in for the pre-selection repertoire. Imported from immuneACCESS, the table was reduced by TCRdb to in-frame sequences with V and J called. These copies leave out some clones; in studies compared against another copy, an unresolved V gene accounts for under half, and the cause of the remainder is not known. The V and J calls and clone size come from that table; D and trimming were worked out from the DNA. The sample has a few hundred thousand clones on record, more than 13% of them singletons. Roughly 0.018% of the sample goes to the ten largest clones.

This clone was observed a few times. Its antigen remains undetermined. Base quality data are lacking; no much larger clone is found one base away. Each donor gave one peripheral blood draw, approximately 0.11 L on average, collected into heparinised tubes. Naive, central memory, regulatory and stem cell-like memory CD4+ T cells were sorted on a BD FACSAria II using a panel including CD45RO, CCR7, CD25, CD127, CD95 and CD27. A purity above 95% was achieved for all sorted populations. PBMCs were isolated right away by Lymphoprep density gradient centrifugation and were stained directly, without culture. Samples were stained and sorted in pairs, with one healthy donor and one patient per experiment, so that batch effects were minimized. From its cysteine to its phenylalanine, the CDR3 spans 17 amino acids. Kept here is only the CDR3 DNA, which spans 51 bases and is read in frame from base 1. V sheds 0 bases and J sheds 2 bases, leaving 14 bases between their ends. CDR1 SGHNT and CDR2 YYREEE were looked up in the germline V gene (reference sequence).

This sequence was found in a young man with type 1 diabetes. Recombination connected TRBV5-4 to TRBJ2-2, with TRBD2 as a weak D call on 6 bases. Sequenced material: naive CD4+ T cells from blood. The cell subset or site label on this specimen signifies: true naive CD4+ T cells. The CDR3 reads as follows: CASSLGGAGINTGELFF. The nucleotides are TGTGCCAGCAGCTTGGGGGGTGCGGGAATTAACACCGGGGAGCTGTTTTTT.